One and the same sample provided the 11 T cell receptor beta chains below, sequenced in a study of regulatory T cells in long-lasting Graves disease. Combining iRepertoire HTBI primers with Arm-PCR of CDR3 regions, the authors built TCR beta libraries. Each CDR3 protein gets one entry after TCRdb re-called the multiplex PCR reads with MiXCR. The sample consists of some 500,000 distinct CDR3 sequences, about 16% of them appearing once. Sample time point: newly diagnosed GD, antithyroid drugs for less than 3 months. RNA isolated from PBMCs was used to make the TCR library. This sample was also put to use in a study of T cells in Graves' hyperthyroidism and ophthalmopathy.

The material sequenced was peripheral blood mononuclear cells (PBMCs), taken at new diagnosis, from a patient treated with antithyroid drugs. These receptors all stem from a middle-aged woman with Graves disease.

The chain couples TRBV24-1 to TRBJ2-3, with D uncertain. This CDR3 region has 14 residues. V lost 2 bases and J 4 bases, leaving 9 bases between the germline ends. Germline V gene lookup returns CDR1 KGHDR and CDR2 SFDVKD. CDR3 nucleotides: TGTGCCACCAGTGATTGGGCAAGTGCAGATACGCAGTATTTT. Encoded protein: CATSDWASADTQYF.

The table lists this clonotype with a few counts. V usage is TRBV2 and J usage is TRBJ1-3, with 9 bases lining up with TRBD1. The CDR3 spans 16 residues. Germline V CDR1 and CDR2: SNHLY, FYNNEI. With 5 bases clipped from V and 1 base from J, the junction kept 6 bases outside the gene matches. The CDR3 reads CASSWGTGTSGNTIYF. CDR3 DNA: TGTGCCAGCAGTTGGGGGACAGGGACTTCTGGAAACACCATATATTTT.

This clonotype came up many times. The rearrangement uses TRBV11-2 and TRBJ1-4; unclear D gene. Looked up from germline, CDR1 is SGHAT and CDR2 is FQNNGV. Trimming removed 5 bases at V and 0 bases at J, with 7 bases between. This CDR3 has 14 residues. The CDR3 DNA follows: TGTGCCAGCAGCCGACACTCAACTAATGAAAAACTGTTTTTT. This translates into CASSRHSTNEKLFF.

This clonotype was counted between two and nine times. The V and J genes are TRBV15 and TRBJ1-5; D call uncertain. This CDR3 spans 14 amino acids. The germline V gene encodes CDR1 LNHNV and CDR2 YYDKDF (reference sequence). Trimming stripped 4 bases from V and 3 bases from J, with 10 bases between. The CDR3 spells CATSTGGSNQPQHF. In DNA form, the CDR3 reads TGTGCCACCAGCACCGGTGGGTCCAATCAGCCCCAGCATTTT.

The chain recombines TRBV5-1 with TRBJ1-1, with 10 bases lining up with TRBD1. CDR3 length equals 15 residues. J gave up 7 bases and V 0 bases, and 6 bases lay outside the gene matches. CDR1 is SGHRS, CDR2 YFSETQ, per germline. CDR3 nucleotide sequence: TGCGCCAGCAGCTTGGGGGGACAGGGGAAGGGTGAAGCTTTCTTT. It yields the protein CASSLGGQGKGEAFF.

Ten or more counts support this clonotype. V usage is TRBV6-9 and J usage is TRBJ2-1; a weak D match, TRBD2 (6 bases). The V and J ends lost 3 bases and 4 bases respectively, with 16 bases between them. The CDR3 covers 16 residues. Germline values: CDR1 MNHGY, CDR2 SVAAGI. This CDR3 reads CASSYGGVHPYNEQFF. CDR3 sequence (DNA): TGTGCCAGCAGTTACGGAGGGGTTCACCCTTACAATGAGCAGTTCTTC.

This clonotype was picked up many times. The chain links TRBV11-2 to TRBJ2-1; tentative D call: TRBD2 (7 bases). Germline V gene lookup returns CDR1 SGHAT and CDR2 FQNNGV. There are 16 residues in the CDR3. V was clipped by 5 bases and J by 0 bases, with 14 bases between them. The CDR3 DNA follows: TGTGCCAGCAGCCCGGCGGGGGCCAGCTCCTACAATGAGCAGTTCTTC. Translating gives CASSPAGASSYNEQFF.

This clonotype was recorded a few times. The J gene is TRBJ2-1, the V gene TRBV3-1; 12 nucleotides align to TRBD2. This CDR3 is built from 15 residues. Germline V lookup: CDR1 LGHDT, CDR2 YNNKEL (reference sequence). V lost 4 bases to trimming and J lost 8 bases; unmatched junction nucleotides: 6. The DNA for the CDR3 is TGTGCCAGCAGCCCTACTAGCGGGGGGCCCGATGAGCAGTTCTTC. Encoded protein: CASSPTSGGPDEQFF.

The chain couples TRBV7-9 to TRBJ1-1; TRBD1 might be the D (5 bases). The CDR3 is 18 amino acids. CDR1 and CDR2 (germline): SEHNR, FQNEAQ (reference sequence). Trimming took 1 base from V and 0 from J, leaving 18 bases between them. CDR3 region: CASSLVGSQEGLNTEAFF. CDR3 coding DNA: TGTGCCAGCAGCTTAGTTGGCTCTCAGGAGGGGTTGAACACTGAAGCTTTCTTT.

This clonotype was detected only a few times. This chain connects TRBV10-3 to TRBJ2-7, with D possibly matching TRBD1 (5 bases). The V end lost 0 bases, the J end lost 3 bases, and 6 bases lay between the germline ends. Germline V lookup: CDR1 ENHRY, CDR2 SYGVKD. CDR3 length: 13 residues. CDR3 amino acids: CAISESGVYEQYF. Written as DNA, the CDR3 is TGTGCCATCAGTGAGTCAGGGGTCTACGAGCAGTACTTC.

This clonotype was counted a few times. CDR3 coding DNA: TGTGCCAGCAGCGCCCTCCCCTCGACAGGGTCCCAAGATACGCAGTATTTT. Protein product: CASSALPSTGSQDTQYF. The J gene is TRBJ2-3, the V gene TRBV9; TRBD1 matches at 7 bases. From germline, CDR1 is SGDLS and CDR2 YYNGEE. Trimming at V came to 3 bases and at J to 5 bases, leaving 15 bases not matched to a gene. The CDR3 consists of 17 residues.